This T cell receptor (beta chain) derives from a study of blood T cell repertoires in COVID-19. In this sample, this clone turned up a few times. Repertoires were generated with immunoSEQ multiplex PCR, while TCRdb's copy carries only in-frame clones and drops some. The sample has about 160,000 clones, over 70% seen once. The CDR3 has 16 amino acids. The ends were cut back, 7 bases at V and 1 base at J, with 19 bases in the middle. The germline gives CDR1 LNHDA, CDR2 SQIVND (reference sequence). V usage is TRBV19 and J usage is TRBJ1-2; D not certain. Sequenced input: PBMCs or T cells enriched from blood (not recorded which). The sequence was obtained from a woman in her forties with acute COVID-19. DNA of the CDR3: TGTGCCAGTATTGATTGGGCAGGAGGTATTAACTATGGCTACACCTTC. Translating gives CASIDWAGGINYGYTF.